A selection of T cell receptor beta chains follows, all from one sample in a study of T cell changes during pregnancy in multiple sclerosis. Repertoires were generated with immunoSEQ multiplex PCR, while TCRdb's copy carries only in-frame clones and drops some. The sample records some 51,000 clones, 94% being singletons. This specimen consisted of CD8+ T cells from peripheral blood mononuclear cells, obtained in the first trimester of pregnancy. The receptors shown here come from a female donor with multiple sclerosis, enrolled in a pregnancy study. The CDR3 runs from the conserved cysteine through the conserved F or W. D genes are given only for firm matches. Size values are once, few and many counts, or a class for expanded clones, and some rows have none.

d_call j_call clone_size v_call cdr3_length cdr3_nt cdr3_aa
- TRBJ1-5 - TRBV6-1 15 TGTGCCAGCAGTGAAGGACCCAGGGAAGATCAGCCCCAGCATTTT CASSEGPREDQPQHF
- TRBJ1-2 - TRBV27 13 TGTGCCAGCAGCTCCGCCGAGAGGAATGGCTACACCTTC CASSSAERNGYTF
- TRBJ2-3 - TRBV19 13 TGTGCCAGTAGTATCTCCCTTACAGATACGCAGTATTTT CASSISLTDTQYF
- TRBJ2-1 - TRBV7-2 17 TGTGCCAGCAGCTTAAGGAGTTGGGACCCGGGGGAGAATGAGCAGTTCTTC CASSLRSWDPGENEQFF
- TRBJ2-5 - TRBV27 14 TGTGCCAGCAGTTTACTAGGGGGGGAAGAGACCCAGTACTTC CASSLLGGEETQYF
- TRBJ1-4 - TRBV5-4 14 TGTGCCAGCAGCTTCGGTCAACCCCAGGGAAAACTGTTTTTT CASSFGQPQGKLFF
TRBD2 TRBJ2-3 - TRBV2 16 TGTGCCCTATTCGGGCTAGCGGAGGAAATCACAGATACGCAGTATTTT CALFGLAEEITDTQYF
- TRBJ2-6 once TRBV6-4 16 TGTGCCAGCAGTGCAGATCCAAGCTCTGGGGCCAACGTCCTGACTTTC CASSADPSSGANVLTF
- TRBJ2-7 - TRBV19 14 TGTGCCAGTAGTATAGAAGAGGGATTGGACGAGCAGTACTTC CASSIEEGLDEQYF
- TRBJ2-2 - TRBV7-3 16 TGTGCCAGCAGCTTCAATCGGGGGTACGATACCGGGGAGCTGTTTTTT CASSFNRGYDTGELFF